This T cell receptor beta chain was documented in a study of monozygotic twins with inflammatory bowel disease. CDR1 ENHRY and CDR2 SYGVKD come from the germline V gene. The length of the CDR3 is 12 residues. A remark on this clonotype: Its antigen is still unknown.

Whole blood supplied total RNA, and T cells were not sorted. From the 5' RACE reads, TCRdb lists one entry per CDR3 protein and no DNA. This specimen shows around 380,000 distinct CDR3 sequences; the ten leading clones hold under 3%. Study-level results: IBD patients shared fewer clonotypes with others than healthy twins, especially with disease activity.

Sequenced: blood. The receptor was derived from a human donor with ulcerative colitis or Crohn's disease, or a healthy co-twin of an affected twin (not recorded which). This chain links TRBV10-3 with TRBJ2-7; absent DNA, TCRdb's TRBD1 call cannot be checked. CDR3 protein: CAISGGRNEQYF.